This T cell receptor beta chain appears in the sequencing data of a study of T cells after yellow fever vaccination. General study points: The appearance of a small share of clonotypes in both CD4 and CD8 compartments was observed.

Concerning this clonotype: Its antigen remains unknown.

The V end lost 7 bases, the J end lost 2 bases, and 7 bases lay between the germline ends. This CDR3 region has 11 residues. Germline CDR1 is SQVTM and CDR2 is ANQGSEA. TCRdb ran MiXCR on the 5' RACE reads and lists one entry per CDR3 protein. Of about 550,000 distinct CDR3 sequences in the sample, 15% to 20% are singletons; the top ten hold roughly an eighth. Sequenced material: PBMCs, taken 15 days after the yellow fever booster vaccination. This sequence joins TRBV29-1 and TRBJ2-3, with D uncertain. This clonotype was sampled from a young man who received the YFV17D yellow fever vaccine. The CDR3 sequence: CSAVSTDTQYF. CDR3 coding DNA: TGCAGCGCCGTCTCCACAGATACGCAGTATTTT.